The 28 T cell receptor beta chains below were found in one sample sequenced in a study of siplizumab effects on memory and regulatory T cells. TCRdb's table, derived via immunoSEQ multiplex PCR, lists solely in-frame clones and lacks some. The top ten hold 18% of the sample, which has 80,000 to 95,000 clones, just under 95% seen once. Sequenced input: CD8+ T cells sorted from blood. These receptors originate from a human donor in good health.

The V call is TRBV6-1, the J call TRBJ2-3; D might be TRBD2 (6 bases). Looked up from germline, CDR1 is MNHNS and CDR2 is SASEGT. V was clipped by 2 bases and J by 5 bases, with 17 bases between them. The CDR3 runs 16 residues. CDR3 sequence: CASSEFMWDSRDTQYF. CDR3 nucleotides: TGTGCCAGCAGTGAATTTATGTGGGACTCACGAGATACGCAGTATTTT.

The CDR3 region has the DNA TGTGCCAGCAGGGACAGAAGGACTGAAGCTTTCTTT. Its protein is CASRDRRTEAFF. The gene calls are TRBV6-6 and TRBJ1-1; weak D call: TRBD1 (6 bases). CDR1 is MNHNY and CDR2 is SVGAGI in the germline V gene (reference sequence). The CDR3 covers 12 residues. V was cut by 6 bases and J by 5 bases, with 10 bases left in between.

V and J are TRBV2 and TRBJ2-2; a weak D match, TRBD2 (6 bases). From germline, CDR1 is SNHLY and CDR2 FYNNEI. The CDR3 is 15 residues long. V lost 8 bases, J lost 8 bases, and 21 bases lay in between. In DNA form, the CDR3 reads TGTGCCAGCGGGGAGGACCTGTCTATGGCGGGGGAGCTGTTTTTT. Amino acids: CASGEDLSMAGELFF.

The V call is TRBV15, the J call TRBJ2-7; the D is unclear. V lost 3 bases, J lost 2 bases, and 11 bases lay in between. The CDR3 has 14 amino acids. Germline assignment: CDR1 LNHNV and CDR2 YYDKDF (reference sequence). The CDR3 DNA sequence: TGTGCCACCAGCAGCCTGGGCTTCCCCTACGAGCAGTACTTC. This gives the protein CATSSLGFPYEQYF.

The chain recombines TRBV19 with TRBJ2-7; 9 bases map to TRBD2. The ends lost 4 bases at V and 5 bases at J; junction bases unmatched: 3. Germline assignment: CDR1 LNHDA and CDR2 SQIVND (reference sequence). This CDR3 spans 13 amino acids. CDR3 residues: CASSTGLAHEQYF. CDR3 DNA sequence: TGTGCCAGTAGTACTGGACTAGCGCACGAGCAGTACTTC.

The CDR3 nucleotides read TGTGCCAGCAGTTTATATTGGACTAGCGGATCTAGCACAGATACGCAGTATTTT. It is translated as CASSLYWTSGSSTDTQYF. This sequence joins TRBV27 and TRBJ2-3, with 10 positions matching TRBD2. Germline V gene sequence: CDR1 MNHEY, CDR2 SMNVEV (reference sequence). The CDR3 runs 18 residues. After removal of 1 base from V and 0 bases from J, the junction contained 7 bases not matched to a gene.

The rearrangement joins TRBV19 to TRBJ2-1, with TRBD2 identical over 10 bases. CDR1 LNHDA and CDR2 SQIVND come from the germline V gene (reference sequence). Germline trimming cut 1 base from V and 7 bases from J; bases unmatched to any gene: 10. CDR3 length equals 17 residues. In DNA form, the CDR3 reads TGTGCCAGTAGTATAGTTGGTTGGCTAGCGGGAGATAATGAGCAGTTCTTC. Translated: CASSIVGWLAGDNEQFF.

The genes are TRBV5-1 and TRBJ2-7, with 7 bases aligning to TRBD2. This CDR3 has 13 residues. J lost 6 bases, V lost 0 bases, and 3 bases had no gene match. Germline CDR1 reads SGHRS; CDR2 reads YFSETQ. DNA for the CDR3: TGCGCCAGCAGCTTGGCTTCGGGGGGCGAGCAGTACTTC. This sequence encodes CASSLASGGEQYF.

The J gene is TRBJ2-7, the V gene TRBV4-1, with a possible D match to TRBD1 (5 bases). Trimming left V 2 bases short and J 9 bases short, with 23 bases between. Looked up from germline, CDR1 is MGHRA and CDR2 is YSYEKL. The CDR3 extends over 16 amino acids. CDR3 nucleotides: TGCGCCAGCAGCCAAAGCGAGCATACAGGTTCAAGGGGGCAGTACTTC. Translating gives CASSQSEHTGSRGQYF.

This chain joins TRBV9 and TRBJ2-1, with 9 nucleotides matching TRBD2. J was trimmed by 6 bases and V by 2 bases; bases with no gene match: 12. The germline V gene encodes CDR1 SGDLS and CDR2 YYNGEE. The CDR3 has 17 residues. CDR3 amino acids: CASSVRGAGGPVNEQFF. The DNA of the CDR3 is TGTGCCAGCAGCGTCCGAGGGGCGGGAGGGCCAGTCAATGAGCAGTTCTTC.

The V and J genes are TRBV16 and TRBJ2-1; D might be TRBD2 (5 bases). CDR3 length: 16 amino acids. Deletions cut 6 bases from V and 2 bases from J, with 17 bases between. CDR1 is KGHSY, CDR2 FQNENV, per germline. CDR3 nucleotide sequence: TGTGCCAGCAGTCCTAGCAGAATTAGTACCTACAATGAGCAGTTCTTC. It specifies CASSPSRISTYNEQFF.

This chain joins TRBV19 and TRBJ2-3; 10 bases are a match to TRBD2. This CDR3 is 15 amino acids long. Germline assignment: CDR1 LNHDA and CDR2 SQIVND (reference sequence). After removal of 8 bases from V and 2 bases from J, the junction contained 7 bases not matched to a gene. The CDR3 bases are TGTGCCAGTCGATACCTAGCGGGGGACACAGATACGCAGTATTTT. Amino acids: CASRYLAGDTDTQYF.

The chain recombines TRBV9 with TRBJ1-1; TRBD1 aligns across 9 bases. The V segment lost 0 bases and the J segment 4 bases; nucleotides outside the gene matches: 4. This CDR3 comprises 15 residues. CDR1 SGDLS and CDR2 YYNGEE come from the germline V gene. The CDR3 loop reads CASSVAGTGSTEAFF. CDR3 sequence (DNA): TGTGCCAGCAGCGTAGCAGGGACAGGGAGCACTGAAGCTTTCTTT.

This CDR3 reads CASSFSGGEQFF. The CDR3 bases are TGTGCCAGCAGCTTCTCGGGGGGCGAGCAGTTCTTC. The V gene is TRBV7-3, the J gene TRBJ2-1, with D perhaps TRBD2 (7 bases). Germline assignment: CDR1 SGHTA and CDR2 FQGTGA. The V end lost 3 bases, the J end lost 10 bases, and 10 bases lay between the germline ends. The CDR3 is made up of 12 amino acids.

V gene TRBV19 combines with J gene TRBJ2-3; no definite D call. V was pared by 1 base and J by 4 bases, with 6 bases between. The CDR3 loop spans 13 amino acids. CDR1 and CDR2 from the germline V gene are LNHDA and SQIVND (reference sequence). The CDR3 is CASSIGSADTQYF. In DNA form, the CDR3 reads TGTGCCAGTAGTATAGGATCGGCAGATACGCAGTATTTT.

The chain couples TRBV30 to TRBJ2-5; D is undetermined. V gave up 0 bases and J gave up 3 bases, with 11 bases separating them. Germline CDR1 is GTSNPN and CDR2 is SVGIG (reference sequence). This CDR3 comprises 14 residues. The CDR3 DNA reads TGTGCCTGGAGTGTAGGAGCAGGTAAAGAGACCCAGTACTTC. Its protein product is CAWSVGAGKETQYF.

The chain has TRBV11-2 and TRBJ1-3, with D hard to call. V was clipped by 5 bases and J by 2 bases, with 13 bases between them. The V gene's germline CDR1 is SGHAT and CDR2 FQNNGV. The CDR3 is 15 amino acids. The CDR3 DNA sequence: TGTGCCAGCAGCGAGGATTGGGGTGCTGGAAACACCATATATTTT. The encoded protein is CASSEDWGAGNTIYF.

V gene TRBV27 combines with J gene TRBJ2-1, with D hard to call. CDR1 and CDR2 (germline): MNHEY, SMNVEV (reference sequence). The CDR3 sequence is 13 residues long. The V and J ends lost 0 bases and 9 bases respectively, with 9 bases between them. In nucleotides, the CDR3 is TGTGCCAGCAGTTTATCGGGAAATGGTGAGCAGTTCTTC. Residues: CASSLSGNGEQFF.

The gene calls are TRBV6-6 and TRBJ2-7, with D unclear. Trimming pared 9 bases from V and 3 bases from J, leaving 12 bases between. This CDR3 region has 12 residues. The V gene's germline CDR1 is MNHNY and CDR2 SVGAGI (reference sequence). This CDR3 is CARADKDYEQYF. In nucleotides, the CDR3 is TGTGCCAGGGCTGACAAAGACTACGAGCAGTACTTC.

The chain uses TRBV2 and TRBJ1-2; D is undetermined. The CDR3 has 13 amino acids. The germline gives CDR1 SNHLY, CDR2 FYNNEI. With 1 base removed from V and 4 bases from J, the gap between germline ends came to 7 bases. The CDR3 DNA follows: TGTGCCAGCAGTGAAGGACGGATCTATGGCTACACCTTC. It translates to CASSEGRIYGYTF.

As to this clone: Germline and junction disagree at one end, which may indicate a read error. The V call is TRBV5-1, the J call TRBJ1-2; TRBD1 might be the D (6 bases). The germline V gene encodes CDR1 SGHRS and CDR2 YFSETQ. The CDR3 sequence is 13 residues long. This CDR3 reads CASNQGLGRGYTF. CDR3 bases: TGTGCCAGCAACCAGGGGTTAGGCAGGGGCTACACCTTC. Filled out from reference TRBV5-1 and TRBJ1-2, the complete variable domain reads KAGVTQTPRYLIKTRGQQVTLSCSPISGHRSVSWYQQTPGQGLQFLFEYFSETQRNKGNFPGRFSGRQFSNSRSEMNVSTLELGDSALYLCASNQGLGRGYTFGSGTRLTVV.

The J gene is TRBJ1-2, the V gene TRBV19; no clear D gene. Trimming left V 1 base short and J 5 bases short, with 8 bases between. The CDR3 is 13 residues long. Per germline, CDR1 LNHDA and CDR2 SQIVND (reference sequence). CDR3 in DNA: TGTGCCAGTAGTATAGTTCGAGGATATGGCTACACCTTC. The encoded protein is CASSIVRGYGYTF.

CDR3 amino acids: CASSSRTGRNIQYF. The CDR3 DNA is TGTGCCAGCAGCTCACGGACGGGCCGAAACATTCAGTACTTC. This rearrangement joins TRBV11-3 to TRBJ2-4; D is unclear. Germline loops: CDR1 SGHNT, CDR2 YENEEA. CDR3 length: 14 amino acids. V dropped 4 bases and J dropped 6 bases, with 13 bases sitting between them.

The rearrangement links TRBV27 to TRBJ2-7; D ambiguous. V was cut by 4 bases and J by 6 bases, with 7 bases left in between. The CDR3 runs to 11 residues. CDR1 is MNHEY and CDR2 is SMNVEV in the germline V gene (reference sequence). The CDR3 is CASSSPREQYF. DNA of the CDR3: TGTGCCAGCAGTTCCCCGCGCGAGCAGTACTTC.

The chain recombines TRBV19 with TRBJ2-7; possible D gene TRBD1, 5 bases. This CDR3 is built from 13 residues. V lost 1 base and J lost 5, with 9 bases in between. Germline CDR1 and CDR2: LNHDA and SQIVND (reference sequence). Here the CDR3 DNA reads TGTGCCAGTAGTATAGCTCAGGGCGACGAGCAGTACTTC. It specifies CASSIAQGDEQYF.

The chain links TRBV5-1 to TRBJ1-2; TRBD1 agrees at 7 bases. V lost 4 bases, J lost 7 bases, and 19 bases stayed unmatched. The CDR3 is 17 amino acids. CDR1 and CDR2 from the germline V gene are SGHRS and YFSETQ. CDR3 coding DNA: TGCGCCAGCAGCCCCTGGTGGGGGAGTGACAGGGAAACTGGCTACACCTTC. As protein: CASSPWWGSDRETGYTF.

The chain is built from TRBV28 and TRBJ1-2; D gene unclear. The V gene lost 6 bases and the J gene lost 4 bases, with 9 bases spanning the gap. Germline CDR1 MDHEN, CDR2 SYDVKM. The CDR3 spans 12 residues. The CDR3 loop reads CASRGSGYGYTF. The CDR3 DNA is TGTGCCAGCAGGGGATCGGGCTATGGCTACACCTTC.

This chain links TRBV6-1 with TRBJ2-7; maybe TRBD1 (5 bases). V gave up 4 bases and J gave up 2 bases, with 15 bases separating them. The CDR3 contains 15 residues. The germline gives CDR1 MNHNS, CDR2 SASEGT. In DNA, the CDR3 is TGTGCCAGCAGTGTTGATCGGACACAGACCTACGAGCAGTACTTC. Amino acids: CASSVDRTQTYEQYF.